Listed here are 8 T cell receptor beta chains from one sample, sequenced in a study of T cells in tuberculosis. Some clones are missing from TCRdb's copy, which holds only in-frame ones; the method was immunoSEQ multiplex PCR. The table lists 30,000 to 35,000 clones, roughly 92% of them singletons. The sequenced material came from PBMCs. The receptors derive from a donor aged 10 to 29 with latent tuberculosis or without tuberculosis infection.

The chain employs TRBV19 and TRBJ1-2; possible D gene TRBD1, 6 bases. Germline V gene data show CDR1 as LNHDA and CDR2 as SQIVND (reference sequence). The ends were cut back, 7 bases at V and 4 bases at J, with 28 bases in the middle. The CDR3 covers 18 residues. The chain's CDR3 is CASKTFGGSGRGLYGYTF. The CDR3 DNA reads TGTGCCAGTAAAACCTTTGGTGGGTCCGGCAGGGGCCTCTATGGCTACACCTTC.

This clone was seen more than once but under ten times. The V and J genes are TRBV28 and TRBJ2-1; the match to TRBD2 covers 9 bases. The J segment lost 10 bases and the V segment lost 4 bases, leaving 11 bases of the junction unmatched. This CDR3 contains 15 residues. Per germline, CDR1 MDHEN and CDR2 SYDVKM. CDR3 residues: CASSWFASGIGEQFF. The CDR3 nucleotides are TGTGCCAGCAGTTGGTTCGCTAGCGGGATCGGGGAGCAGTTCTTC. The full variable domain, with the rest looked up from reference TRBV28 and TRBJ2-1, is DVKVTQSSRYLVKRTGEKVFLECVQDMDHENMFWYRQDPGLGLRLIYFSYDVKMKEKGDIPEGYSVSREKKERFSLILESASTNQTSMYLCASSWFASGIGEQFFGPGTRLTVL.

The chain carries TRBV19 and TRBJ1-4, with D possibly matching TRBD1 (6 bases). V lost 6 bases and J 0 bases, leaving 17 bases between the germline ends. The CDR3 spans 17 residues. Germline V gene sequence: CDR1 LNHDA, CDR2 SQIVND (reference sequence). The CDR3 loop reads CASRAMGTPATNEKLFF. In DNA, the CDR3 is TGTGCCAGTAGGGCAATGGGGACACCGGCAACTAATGAAAAACTGTTTTTT.

This clone came up a few times. The chain employs TRBV11-1 and TRBJ2-7, with D maybe TRBD1 (6 bases). The CDR3 runs to 16 residues. Trimming took off 0 bases at V and 3 bases at J, with 15 bases between the two ends. Germline CDR1 and CDR2: SGHAT and FQDESV (reference sequence). CDR3 amino acids: CASSLATPGVHYEQYF. For the CDR3, the DNA is TGTGCCAGCAGCTTAGCAACCCCAGGGGTACACTACGAGCAGTACTTC. Supplemented by reference TRBV11-1 and TRBJ2-7, the full variable domain reads EAEVAQSPRYKITEKSQAVAFWCDPISGHATLYWYRQILGQGPELLVQFQDESVVDDSQLPKDRFSAERLKGVDSTLKIQPAELGDSAMYLCASSLATPGVHYEQYFGPGTRLTVT.

This chain joins TRBV29-1 and TRBJ2-2; 7 positions match TRBD1. This CDR3 contains 15 residues. Trimming at V came to 7 bases and at J to 3 bases, leaving 11 bases not matched to a gene. CDR1 and CDR2 (germline): SQVTM, ANQGSEA. The CDR3 nucleotides are TGCAGCGGGCTCGCAGGGGACAGATACACCGGGGAGCTGTTTTTT. Amino acids: CSGLAGDRYTGELFF.

The rearrangement joins TRBV28 to TRBJ1-2, with 9 bases identical to TRBD1. In germline, CDR1 is MDHEN, CDR2 SYDVKM. CDR3 size: 15 residues. V shed 5 bases and J 2 bases; nucleotides not matched to a gene: 6. CDR3 sequence (DNA): TGTGCCAGCAGTAGTTGGGACAGGGAAAACTATGGCTACACCTTC. This translates into CASSSWDRENYGYTF.

The rearrangement links TRBV5-1 to TRBJ1-2; no definite D call. The CDR3 runs 12 residues. Between the trimmed V and J ends, which lost 3 bases and 8 bases, there was a span of 11 bases. The germline CDR1 and CDR2 sequences are SGHRS and YFSETQ. The CDR3 loop is CASSYSSWGYTF. CDR3 in DNA: TGCGCCAGCAGCTACTCGTCATGGGGCTACACCTTC.

The V gene is TRBV18, the J gene TRBJ2-3; 10 nucleotides agree with TRBD1. The CDR3 has 15 residues. Germline trimming cut 5 bases from V and 2 bases from J; bases unmatched to any gene: 4. Germline CDR1 KGHSH, CDR2 LQKENI. CDR3 sequence: CASSSTGGHTDTQYF. For the CDR3, the DNA is TGTGCCAGCTCATCGACAGGGGGCCACACAGATACGCAGTATTTT.